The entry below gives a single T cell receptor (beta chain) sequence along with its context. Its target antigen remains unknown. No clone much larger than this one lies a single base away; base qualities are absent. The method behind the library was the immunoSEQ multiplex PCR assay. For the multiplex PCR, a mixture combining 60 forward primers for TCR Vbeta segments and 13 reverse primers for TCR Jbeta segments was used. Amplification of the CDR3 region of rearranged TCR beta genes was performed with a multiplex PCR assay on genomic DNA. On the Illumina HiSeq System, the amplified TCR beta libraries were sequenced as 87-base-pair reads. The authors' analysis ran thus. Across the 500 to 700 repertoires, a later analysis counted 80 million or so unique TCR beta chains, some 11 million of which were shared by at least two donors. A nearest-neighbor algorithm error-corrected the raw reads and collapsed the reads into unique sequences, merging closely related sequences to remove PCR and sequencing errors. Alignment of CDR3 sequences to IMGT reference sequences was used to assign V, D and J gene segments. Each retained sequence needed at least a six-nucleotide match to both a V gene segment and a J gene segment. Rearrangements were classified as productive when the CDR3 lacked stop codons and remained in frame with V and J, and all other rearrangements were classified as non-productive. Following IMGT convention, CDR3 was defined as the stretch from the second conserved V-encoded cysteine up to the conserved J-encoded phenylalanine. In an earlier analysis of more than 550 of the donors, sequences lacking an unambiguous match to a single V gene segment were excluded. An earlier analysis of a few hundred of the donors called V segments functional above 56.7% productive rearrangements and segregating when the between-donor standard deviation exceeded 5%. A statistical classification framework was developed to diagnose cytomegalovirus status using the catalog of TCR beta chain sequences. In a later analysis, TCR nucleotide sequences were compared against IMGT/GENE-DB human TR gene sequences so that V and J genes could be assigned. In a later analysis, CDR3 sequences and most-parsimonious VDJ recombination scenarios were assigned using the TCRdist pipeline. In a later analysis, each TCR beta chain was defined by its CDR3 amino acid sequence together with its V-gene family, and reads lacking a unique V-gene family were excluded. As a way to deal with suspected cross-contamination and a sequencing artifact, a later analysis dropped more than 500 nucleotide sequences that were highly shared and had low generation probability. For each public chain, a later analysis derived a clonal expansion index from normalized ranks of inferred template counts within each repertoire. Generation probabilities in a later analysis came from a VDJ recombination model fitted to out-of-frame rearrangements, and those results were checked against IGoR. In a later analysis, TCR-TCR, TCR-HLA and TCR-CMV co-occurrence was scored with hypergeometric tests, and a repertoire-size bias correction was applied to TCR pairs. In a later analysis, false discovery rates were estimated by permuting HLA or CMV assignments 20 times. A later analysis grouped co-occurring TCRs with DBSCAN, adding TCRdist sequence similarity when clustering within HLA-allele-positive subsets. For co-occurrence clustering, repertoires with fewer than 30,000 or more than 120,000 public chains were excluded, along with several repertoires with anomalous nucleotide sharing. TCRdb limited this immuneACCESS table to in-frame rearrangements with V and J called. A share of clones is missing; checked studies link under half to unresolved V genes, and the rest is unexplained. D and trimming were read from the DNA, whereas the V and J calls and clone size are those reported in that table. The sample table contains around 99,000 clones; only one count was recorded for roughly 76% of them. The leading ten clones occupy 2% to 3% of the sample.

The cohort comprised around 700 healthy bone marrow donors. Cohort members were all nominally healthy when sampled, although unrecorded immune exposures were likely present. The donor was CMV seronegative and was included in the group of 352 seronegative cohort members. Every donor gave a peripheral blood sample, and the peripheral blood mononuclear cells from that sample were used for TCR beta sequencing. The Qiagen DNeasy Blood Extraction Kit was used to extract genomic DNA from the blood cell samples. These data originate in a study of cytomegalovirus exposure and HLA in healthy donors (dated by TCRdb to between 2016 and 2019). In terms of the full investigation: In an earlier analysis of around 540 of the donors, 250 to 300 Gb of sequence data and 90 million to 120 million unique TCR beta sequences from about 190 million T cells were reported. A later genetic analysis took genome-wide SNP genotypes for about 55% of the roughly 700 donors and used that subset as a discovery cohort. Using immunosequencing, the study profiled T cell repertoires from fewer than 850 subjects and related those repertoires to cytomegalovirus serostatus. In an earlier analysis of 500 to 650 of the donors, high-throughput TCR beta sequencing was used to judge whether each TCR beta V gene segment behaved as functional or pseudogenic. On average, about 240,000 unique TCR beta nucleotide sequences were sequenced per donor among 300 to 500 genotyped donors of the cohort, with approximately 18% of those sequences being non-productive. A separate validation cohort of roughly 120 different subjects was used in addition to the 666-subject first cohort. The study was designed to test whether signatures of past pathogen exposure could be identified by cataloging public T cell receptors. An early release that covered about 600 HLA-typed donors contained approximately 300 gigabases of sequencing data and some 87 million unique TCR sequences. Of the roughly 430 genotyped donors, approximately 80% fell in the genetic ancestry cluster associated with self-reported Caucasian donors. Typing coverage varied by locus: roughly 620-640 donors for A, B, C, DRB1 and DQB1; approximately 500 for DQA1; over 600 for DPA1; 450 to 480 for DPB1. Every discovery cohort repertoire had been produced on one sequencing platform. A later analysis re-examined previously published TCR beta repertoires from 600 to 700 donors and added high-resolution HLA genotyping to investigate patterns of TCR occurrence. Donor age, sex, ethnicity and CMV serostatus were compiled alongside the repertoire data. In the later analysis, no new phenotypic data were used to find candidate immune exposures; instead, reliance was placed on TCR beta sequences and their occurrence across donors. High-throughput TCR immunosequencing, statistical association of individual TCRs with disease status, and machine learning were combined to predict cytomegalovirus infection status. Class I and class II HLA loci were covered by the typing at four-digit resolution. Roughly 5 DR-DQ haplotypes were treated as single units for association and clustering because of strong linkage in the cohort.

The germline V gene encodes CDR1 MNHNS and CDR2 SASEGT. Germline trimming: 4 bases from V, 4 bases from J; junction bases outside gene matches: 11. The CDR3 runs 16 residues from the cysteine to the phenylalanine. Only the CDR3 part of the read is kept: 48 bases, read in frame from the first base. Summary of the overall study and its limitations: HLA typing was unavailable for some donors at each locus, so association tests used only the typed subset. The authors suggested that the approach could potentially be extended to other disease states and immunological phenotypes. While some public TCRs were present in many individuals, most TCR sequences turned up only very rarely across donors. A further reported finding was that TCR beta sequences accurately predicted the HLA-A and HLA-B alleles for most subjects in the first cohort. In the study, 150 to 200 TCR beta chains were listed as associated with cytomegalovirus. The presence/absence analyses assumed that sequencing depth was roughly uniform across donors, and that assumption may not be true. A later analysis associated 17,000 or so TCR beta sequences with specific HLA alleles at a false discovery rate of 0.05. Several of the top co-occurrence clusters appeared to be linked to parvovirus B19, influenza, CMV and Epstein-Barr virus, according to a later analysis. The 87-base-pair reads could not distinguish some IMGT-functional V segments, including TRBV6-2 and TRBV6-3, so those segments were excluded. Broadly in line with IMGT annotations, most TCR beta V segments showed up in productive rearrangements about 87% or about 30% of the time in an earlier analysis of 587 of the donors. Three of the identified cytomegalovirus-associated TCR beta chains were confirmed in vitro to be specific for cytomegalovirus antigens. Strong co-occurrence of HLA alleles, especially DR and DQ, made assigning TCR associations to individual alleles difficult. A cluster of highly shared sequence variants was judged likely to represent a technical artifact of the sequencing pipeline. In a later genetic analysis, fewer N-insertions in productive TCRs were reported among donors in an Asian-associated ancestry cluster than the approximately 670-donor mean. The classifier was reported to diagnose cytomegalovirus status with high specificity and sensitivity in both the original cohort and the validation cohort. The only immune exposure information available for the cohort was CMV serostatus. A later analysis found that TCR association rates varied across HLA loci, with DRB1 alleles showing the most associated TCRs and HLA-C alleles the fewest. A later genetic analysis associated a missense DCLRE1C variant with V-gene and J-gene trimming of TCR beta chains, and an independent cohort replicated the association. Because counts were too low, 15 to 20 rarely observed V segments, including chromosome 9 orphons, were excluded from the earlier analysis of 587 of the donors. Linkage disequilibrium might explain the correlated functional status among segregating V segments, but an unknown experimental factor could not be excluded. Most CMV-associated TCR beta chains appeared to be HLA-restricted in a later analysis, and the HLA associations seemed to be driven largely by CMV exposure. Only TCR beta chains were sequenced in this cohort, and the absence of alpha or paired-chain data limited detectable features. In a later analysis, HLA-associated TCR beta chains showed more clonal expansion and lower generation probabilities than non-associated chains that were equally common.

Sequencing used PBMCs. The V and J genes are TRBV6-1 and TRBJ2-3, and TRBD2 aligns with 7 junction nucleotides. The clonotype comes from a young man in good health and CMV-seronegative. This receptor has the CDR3 CASSGWTSGKSDTQYF. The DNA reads TGTGCCAGCAGTGGATGGACTAGTGGAAAGTCAGATACGCAGTATTTT.